Listed below are T cell receptor beta chains from one sample, sequenced in a study of blood T cell repertoires in COVID-19. Repertoires were generated with immunoSEQ multiplex PCR, while TCRdb's copy carries only in-frame clones and drops some. The sample gives 150,000 to 250,000 clones, roughly nine tenths of which show up once; approximately 2.1% is in the top ten. Sequenced input: PBMCs or T cells enriched from blood (not recorded which). The receptor set was obtained from a woman aged 25 to 39 who had recovered from COVID-19. Each CDR3 is given with its conserved first and last residue. The order of the fields is clone size, J gene, V gene, D gene, CDR3 DNA, CDR3 protein. The D gene is left open where the match is weak. Only some rows state a clone size, as once, few, many or a class for expanded clones.

. TRBJ2-1 TRBV7-2 TRBD2 TGTGCCAGCAGCTTAGTTCGGACTAGCGGCAACAATGAGCAGTTCTTC CASSLVRTSGNNEQFF
. TRBJ2-6 TRBV11-1 . TGTGCCAGCAGCTTAGGCAGGGTCTCTGGGGCCAACGTCCTGACTTTC CASSLGRVSGANVLTF
once TRBJ1-2 TRBV9 . TGTGCCAGCAGCGCCTCGACAGTGTACTATGGCTACACCTTC CASSASTVYYGYTF
. TRBJ2-4 TRBV10-3 TRBD2 TGTGCCATCAGTGAATGGGGCGGGGGGGAAAGCAAAAACATTCAGTACTTC CAISEWGGGESKNIQYF
. TRBJ1-2 TRBV5-5 . TGTGCCAGCAGCTTGGTCGCCCAGGGGAACTATGGCTACACCTTC CASSLVAQGNYGYTF
. TRBJ1-5 TRBV6-5 TRBD1 TGTGCCAGCAGGAACAGGGGTCCTCAGCCCCAGCATTTT CASRNRGPQPQHF
. TRBJ1-2 TRBV5-1 . TGCGCCAGCAGCTTGGGGGAGGACTATGGCTACACCTTC CASSLGEDYGYTF
. TRBJ2-1 TRBV19 . TGTGCCAGTAGTATAGGTGTATTTGAGCAGTTCTTC CASSIGVFEQFF
. TRBJ2-1 TRBV2 TRBD2 TGTGCCAGCAGGGGTAGCGGGACTAACAATGAGCAGTTCTTC CASRGSGTNNEQFF
once TRBJ1-4 TRBV5-4 . TGTGCCAGCAGCTTGGAGGGAGGAAGTGAAAAACTGTTTTTT CASSLEGGSEKLFF
. TRBJ1-2 TRBV7-2 TRBD1 TGTGCCAGCAGCACTCAGATTTTTACCACGGGACAGCTCTATGGCTACACCTTC CASSTQIFTTGQLYGYTF
once TRBJ1-5 TRBV6-5 . TGTGCCAGCAGTTACGGAGGGCGGCAGCCCCAGCATTTT CASSYGGRQPQHF
. TRBJ1-1 TRBV6-5 . TGTGCCAGCAGAACAGGGTTCACTGAAGCTTTCTTT CASRTGFTEAFF
few TRBJ1-1 TRBV10-3 . TGTGCCATCAAGGGACAGAACACTGAAGCTTTCTTT CAIKGQNTEAFF
. TRBJ1-2 TRBV27 TRBD1 TGTGCCAGCAGTTTATACGGGACAGGAGACACCTTC CASSLYGTGDTF
. TRBJ2-3 TRBV7-8 TRBD2 TGTGCCAGCATCCAGACAAGCGGGGGAACCATCACAGATACGCAGTATTTT CASIQTSGGTITDTQYF
. TRBJ2-3 TRBV4-2 TRBD2 TGTGCCAGCAGCCAAGATCCACTAGCGGGGGGGCTGAATACGCAGTATTTT CASSQDPLAGGLNTQYF
. TRBJ1-1 TRBV6-5 TRBD1 TGTGCCAGCAACAGGGGCCGAGCGACTGAAGCTTTCTTT CASNRGRATEAFF
. TRBJ2-7 TRBV27 TRBD2 TGTGCCAGCAGTCCCTCTCGGAGCGGGGGCTCCTACGAGCAGTACTTC CASSPSRSGGSYEQYF
. TRBJ1-5 TRBV2 . TGTGCCAGCAGATGGACAGTGAATAGCAATCAGCCCCAGCATTTT CASRWTVNSNQPQHF
. TRBJ2-5 TRBV5-5 . TGTGCCAGCAGCTTGTTCACTCAAGAGACCCAGTACTTC CASSLFTQETQYF
. TRBJ2-2 TRBV10-3 TRBD1 TGTGCCATCAGTGATGGACAGGGATACACCGGGGAGCTGTTTTTT CAISDGQGYTGELFF
. TRBJ1-3 TRBV19 . TGTGCCAGTAGCGCACAGGTTACTGGAAACACCATATATTTT CASSAQVTGNTIYF